The present entry profiles one T cell receptor (beta chain) with its context. Data came from immunoSEQ multiplex PCR; TCRdb stores just in-frame clones and leaves some out. The table has tens of thousands of clones, 70% to 90% seen once. This entry belongs to a study of PD-L1 blockade in urothelial cancer. The wider study: Dosed intravenously at 1,200 mg every 3 weeks, atezolizumab was initiated by patients around 2014. Analysis of the blood was performed 3 weeks (second dose) and 6 weeks after treatment start. Typically, measured as a median, blood samples had roughly 140,000 T cells.

Germline V CDR1 and CDR2: LNHDA, SQIVND (reference sequence). This CDR3 region has 12 residues. V lost 5 bases and J lost 6, with 8 bases in between. The sequences come from PBMCs, collected around atezolizumab (anti-PD-L1) treatment. V gene TRBV19 combines with J gene TRBJ2-4; no reliable D call. The receptor was derived from a man aged 60 to 75 with urothelial cancer. The CDR3 DNA reads as TGTGCCAGTAGTGGGCAGATAAACATTCAGTACTTC. Translation gives CASSGQINIQYF.